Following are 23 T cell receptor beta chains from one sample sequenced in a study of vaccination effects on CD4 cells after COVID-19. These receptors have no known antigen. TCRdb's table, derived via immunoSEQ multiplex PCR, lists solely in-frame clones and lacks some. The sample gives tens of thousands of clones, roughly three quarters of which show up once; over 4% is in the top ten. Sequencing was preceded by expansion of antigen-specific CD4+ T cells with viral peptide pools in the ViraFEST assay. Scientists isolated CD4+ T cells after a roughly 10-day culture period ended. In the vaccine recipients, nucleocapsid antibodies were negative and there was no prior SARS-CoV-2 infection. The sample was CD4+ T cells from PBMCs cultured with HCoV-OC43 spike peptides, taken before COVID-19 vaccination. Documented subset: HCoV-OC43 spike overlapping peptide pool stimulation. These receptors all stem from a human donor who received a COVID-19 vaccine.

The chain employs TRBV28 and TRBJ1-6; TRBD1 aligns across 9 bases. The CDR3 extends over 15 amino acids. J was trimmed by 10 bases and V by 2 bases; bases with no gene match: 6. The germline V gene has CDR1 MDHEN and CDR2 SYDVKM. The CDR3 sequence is CASSLPGQGTSPLHF. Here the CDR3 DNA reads TGTGCCAGCAGTTTACCTGGACAGGGGACGTCACCCCTCCACTTT.

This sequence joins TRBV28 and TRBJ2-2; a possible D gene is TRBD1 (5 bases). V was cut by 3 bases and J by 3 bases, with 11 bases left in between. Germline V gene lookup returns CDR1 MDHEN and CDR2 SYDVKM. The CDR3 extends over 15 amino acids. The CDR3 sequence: CASSFLDRHTGELFF. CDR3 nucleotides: TGTGCCAGCAGTTTTTTAGACAGACACACCGGGGAGCTGTTTTTT.

The CDR3 DNA reads as TGTGCCAGCCGCCGAGACCGATTGTCTTCACCCCTCCACTTT. Translated, it gives CASRRDRLSSPLHF. The rearrangement joins TRBV6-5 to TRBJ1-6; the D is unclear. Per the germline V gene, CDR1 is MNHEY and CDR2 is SVGAGI. V was trimmed by 8 bases and J by 9 bases, leaving 17 bases between them. CDR3 length equals 14 residues.

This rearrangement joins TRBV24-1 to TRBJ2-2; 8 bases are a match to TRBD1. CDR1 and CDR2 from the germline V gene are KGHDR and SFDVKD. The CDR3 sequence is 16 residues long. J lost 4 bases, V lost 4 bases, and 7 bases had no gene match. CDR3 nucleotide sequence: TGTGCCACCAGTGAACCAACAGGGGGGATCACCGGGGAGCTGTTTTTT. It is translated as CATSEPTGGITGELFF.

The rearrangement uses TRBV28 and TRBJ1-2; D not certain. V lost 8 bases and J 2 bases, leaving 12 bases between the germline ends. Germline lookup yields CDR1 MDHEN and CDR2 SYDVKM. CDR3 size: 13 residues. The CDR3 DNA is TGTGCCAGCTCCTTTCCAGCAAACTATGGCTACACCTTC. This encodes CASSFPANYGYTF.

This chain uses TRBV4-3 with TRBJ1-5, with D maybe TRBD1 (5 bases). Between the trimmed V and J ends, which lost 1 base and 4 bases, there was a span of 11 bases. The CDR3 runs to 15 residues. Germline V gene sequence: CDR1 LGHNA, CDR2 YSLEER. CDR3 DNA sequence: TGCGCCAGCAGCCAAGGTCGGACAACAAATCAGCCCCAGCATTTT. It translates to CASSQGRTTNQPQHF.

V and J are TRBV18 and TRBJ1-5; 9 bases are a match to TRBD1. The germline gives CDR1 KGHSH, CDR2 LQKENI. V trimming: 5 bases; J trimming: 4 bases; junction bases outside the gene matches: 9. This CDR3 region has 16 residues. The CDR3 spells CASSSTGGFGNQPQHF. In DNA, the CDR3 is TGTGCCAGCTCATCGACAGGGGGGTTTGGAAATCAGCCCCAGCATTTT.

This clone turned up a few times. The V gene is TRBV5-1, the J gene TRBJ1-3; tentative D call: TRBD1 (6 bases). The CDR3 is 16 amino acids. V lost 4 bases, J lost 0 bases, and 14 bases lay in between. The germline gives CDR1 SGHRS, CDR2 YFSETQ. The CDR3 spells CASSGGQLSSGNTIYF. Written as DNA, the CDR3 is TGCGCCAGCAGCGGCGGACAGCTTAGCTCTGGAAACACCATATATTTT.

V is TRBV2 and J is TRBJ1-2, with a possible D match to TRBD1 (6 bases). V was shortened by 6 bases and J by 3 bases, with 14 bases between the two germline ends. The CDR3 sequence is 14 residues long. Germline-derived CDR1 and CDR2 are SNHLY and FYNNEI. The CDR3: CASSLDRQYYGYTF. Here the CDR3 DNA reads TGTGCCAGCAGCCTCGACAGGCAGTACTATGGCTACACCTTC.

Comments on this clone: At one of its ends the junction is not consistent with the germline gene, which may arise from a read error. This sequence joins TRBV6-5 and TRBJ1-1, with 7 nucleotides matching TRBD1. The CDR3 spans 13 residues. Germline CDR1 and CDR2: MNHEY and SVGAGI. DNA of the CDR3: TGTGCCAGCAGCACGACAGGGAACGCTGAAGCTTTCTTT. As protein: CASSTTGNAEAFF.

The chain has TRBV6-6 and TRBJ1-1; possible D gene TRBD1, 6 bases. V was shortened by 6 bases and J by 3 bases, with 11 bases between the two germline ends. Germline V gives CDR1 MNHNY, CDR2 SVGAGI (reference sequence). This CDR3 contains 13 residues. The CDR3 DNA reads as TGTGCCAGCAGGACCACAGGGTACACTGAAGCTTTCTTT. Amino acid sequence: CASRTTGYTEAFF.

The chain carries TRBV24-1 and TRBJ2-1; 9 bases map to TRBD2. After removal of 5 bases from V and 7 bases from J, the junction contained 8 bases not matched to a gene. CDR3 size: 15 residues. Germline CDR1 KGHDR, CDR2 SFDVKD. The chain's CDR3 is CATSASSGNSNEQFF. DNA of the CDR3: TGTGCCACCAGTGCCTCTAGCGGGAATAGTAATGAGCAGTTCTTC.

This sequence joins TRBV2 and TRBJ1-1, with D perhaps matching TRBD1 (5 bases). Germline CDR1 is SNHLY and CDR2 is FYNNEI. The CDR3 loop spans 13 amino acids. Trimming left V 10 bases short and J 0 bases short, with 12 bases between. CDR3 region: CATYRRMNTEAFF. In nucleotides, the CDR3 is TGTGCCACTTACAGGCGGATGAACACTGAAGCTTTCTTT. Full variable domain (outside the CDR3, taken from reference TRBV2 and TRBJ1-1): EPEVTQTPSHQVTQMGQEVILRCVPISNHLYFYWYRQILGQKVEFLVSFYNNEISEKSEIFDDQFSVERPDGSNFTLKIRSTKLEDSAMYFCATYRRMNTEAFFGQGTRLTVV.

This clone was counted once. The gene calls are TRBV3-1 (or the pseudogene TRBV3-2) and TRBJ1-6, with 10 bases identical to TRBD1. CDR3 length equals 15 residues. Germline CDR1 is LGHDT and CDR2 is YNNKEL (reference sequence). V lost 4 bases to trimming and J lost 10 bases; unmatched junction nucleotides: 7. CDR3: CASSPDGTGASPLHF. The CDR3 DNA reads TGTGCCAGCAGCCCAGACGGGACAGGGGCCTCACCCCTCCACTTT.

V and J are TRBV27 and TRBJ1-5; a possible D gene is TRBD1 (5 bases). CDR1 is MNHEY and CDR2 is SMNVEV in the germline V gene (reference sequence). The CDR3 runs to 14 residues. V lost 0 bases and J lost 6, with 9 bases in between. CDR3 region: CASSLSRDGQPQHF. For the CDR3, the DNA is TGTGCCAGCAGTTTATCCAGGGATGGTCAGCCCCAGCATTTT.

The CDR3 loop is CASSGQGTNTEAFF. DNA for the CDR3: TGCGCCAGCAGTGGACAGGGTACGAACACTGAAGCTTTCTTT. The rearrangement uses TRBV10-2 and TRBJ1-1, with TRBD1 identical over 7 bases. Germline V gene data show CDR1 as WSHSY and CDR2 as SAAADI. The CDR3 has 14 residues. Trimming at V came to 4 bases and at J to 1 base, leaving 3 bases not matched to a gene.

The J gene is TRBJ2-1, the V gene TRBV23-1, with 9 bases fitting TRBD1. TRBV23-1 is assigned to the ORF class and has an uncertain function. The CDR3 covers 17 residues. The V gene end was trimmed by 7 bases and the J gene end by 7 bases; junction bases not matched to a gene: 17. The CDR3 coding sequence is TGCGCCAGCAATCGAAATCGGCGGGACAGGGACTCAAATGAGCAGTTCTTC. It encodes CASNRNRRDRDSNEQFF.

This CDR3 reads CASSYLAGRTGELFF. The CDR3 nucleotides read TGTGCCAGCAGTTACCTGGCGGGGAGAACCGGGGAGCTGTTTTTT. V is TRBV6-5 and J is TRBJ2-2; perhaps TRBD2 as D (6 bases). Germline CDR1 and CDR2: MNHEY and SVGAGI. V was trimmed by 2 bases and J by 5 bases, leaving 12 bases between them. This CDR3 spans 15 amino acids.

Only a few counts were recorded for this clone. The CDR3 bases are TGCGCCAGCAGGGACCCAGGACAGGGCCTCAATCAGCCCCAGCATTTT. Translating gives CASRDPGQGLNQPQHF. The chain joins TRBV10-1 to TRBJ1-5, with 8 bases that match TRBD1. Trimming at V came to 6 bases and at J to 3 bases, leaving 10 bases not matched to a gene. CDR1 is WNHNN and CDR2 is SYGVQD in the germline V gene (reference sequence). The CDR3 is 16 amino acids.

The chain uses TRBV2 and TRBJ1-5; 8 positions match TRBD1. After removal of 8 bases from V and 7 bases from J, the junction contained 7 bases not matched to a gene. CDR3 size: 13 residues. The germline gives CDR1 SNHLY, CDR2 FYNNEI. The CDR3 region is CASDDRGGQPQHF. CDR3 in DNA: TGTGCCAGCGATGACAGGGGAGGACAGCCCCAGCATTTT.

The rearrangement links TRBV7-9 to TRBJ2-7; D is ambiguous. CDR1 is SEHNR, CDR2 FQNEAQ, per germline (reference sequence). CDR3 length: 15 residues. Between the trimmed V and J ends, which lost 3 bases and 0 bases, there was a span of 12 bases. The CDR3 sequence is CASSFGPPDSYEQYV. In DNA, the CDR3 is TGTGCCAGCAGCTTTGGTCCACCCGACTCCTACGAGCAGTACGTC.

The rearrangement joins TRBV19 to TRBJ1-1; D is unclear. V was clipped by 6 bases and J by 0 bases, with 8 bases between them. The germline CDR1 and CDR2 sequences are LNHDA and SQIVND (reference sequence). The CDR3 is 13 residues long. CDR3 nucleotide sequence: TGTGCCAGTAGCCCGGCAGTGAACACTGAAGCTTTCTTT. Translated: CASSPAVNTEAFF.

The CDR3 nucleotides are TGTGCCAGCAGCCCCATCAGGGAGGAAGGCTACACCTTC. Amino acid sequence: CASSPIREEGYTF. The rearrangement links TRBV16 to TRBJ1-2; tentative D call: TRBD1 (5 bases). V was pared by 4 bases and J by 8 bases, with 14 bases between. Germline V lookup: CDR1 KGHSY, CDR2 FQNENV. The CDR3 is 13 residues long.